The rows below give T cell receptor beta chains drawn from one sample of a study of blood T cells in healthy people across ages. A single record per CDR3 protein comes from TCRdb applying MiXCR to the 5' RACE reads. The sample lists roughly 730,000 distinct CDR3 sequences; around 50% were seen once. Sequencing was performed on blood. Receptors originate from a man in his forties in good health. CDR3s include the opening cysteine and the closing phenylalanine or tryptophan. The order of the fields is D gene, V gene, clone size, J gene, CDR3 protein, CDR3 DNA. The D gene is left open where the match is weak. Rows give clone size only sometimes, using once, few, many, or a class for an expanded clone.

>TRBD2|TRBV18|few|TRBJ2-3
CASSGGTSGSTDTQYF
TGTGCCAGCTCGGGTGGGACTAGCGGATCCACAGATACGCAGTATTTT
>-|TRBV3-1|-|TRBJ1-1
CASSQDPGQTTEAFF
TGTGCCAGCAGCCAAGACCCCGGACAGACAACTGAAGCTTTCTTT
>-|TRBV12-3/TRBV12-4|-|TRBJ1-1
CASSLRGRTKKAFF
TGTGCCAGCAGTTTGAGGGGCAGAACGAAGAAAGCTTTCTTT
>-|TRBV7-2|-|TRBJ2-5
CASSTKSAQETQYF
TGTGCCAGCAGCACAAAAAGTGCCCAAGAGACCCAGTACTTC
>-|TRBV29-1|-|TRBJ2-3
CSVTGTSGGTQYF
TGCAGCGTAACCGGGACCTCTGGTGGGACGCAGTATTTT
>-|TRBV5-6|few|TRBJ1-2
CASSSDEQGDGYTF
TGTGCCAGCAGCTCGGACGAGCAGGGAGATGGCTACACCTTC
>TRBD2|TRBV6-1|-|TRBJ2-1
CASTRGTSGRSYNEQFF
TGTGCCAGCACACGCGGGACTAGCGGACGCTCCTACAATGAGCAGTTCTTC
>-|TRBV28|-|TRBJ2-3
CASSSLRADTQYF
TGTGCCAGCTCCTCACTAAGGGCGGATACGCAGTATTTT
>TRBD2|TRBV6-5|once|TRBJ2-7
CASSSGTSGRGLYEQYF
TGTGCCAGCAGTTCCGGGACTAGCGGGAGGGGACTCTACGAGCAGTACTTC
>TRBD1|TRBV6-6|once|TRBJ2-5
CASTDPGQGGGTQYF
TGTGCCAGCACCGACCCGGGACAGGGTGGAGGGACCCAGTACTTC